The present TCR beta chain was sequenced within a study of T cell responses to AZD1222 COVID-19 vaccine. As for the study in general: Pooling of second doses given at about 4 or about 12 weeks was done.

Sequencing was performed with immunoSEQ multiplex PCR; in TCRdb, only in-frame clones are kept and a portion is missing. The sample has roughly 45,000 clones, around 80% seen once; the top ten hold roughly 6.6%. CDR3 length: 12 amino acids. Germline V gene lookup returns CDR1 GTSNPN and CDR2 SVGIG (reference sequence). Trimming removed 0 bases from V and 10 bases from J, with 10 bases in between. The sequencing here drew on peripheral blood, taken on day 0 of AZD1222 vaccination. The TCR was taken from an adult in good health. The genes are TRBV30 and TRBJ2-1; D is undetermined. The CDR3 sequence is CAWSVLAGEQFF. The DNA of the CDR3 is TGTGCCTGGAGTGTACTCGCTGGGGAGCAGTTCTTC.